This T cell receptor beta chain was profiled in a study of beta chain features in type 1 diabetes. About this clone: Its specificity is not known.

Points from the study as a whole: Shorter templates may be favored by PCR, equally so in patients and controls. There was a moderate but significant shortening of TCRB CDR3s in all four CD4+ subsets of Type 1 diabetes patients.

The CDR3 spans 15 residues. V lost 3 bases and J lost 3; bases outside the gene matches: 4. Per germline, CDR1 SGDLS and CDR2 YYNGEE. Every donor had blood drawn once into heparin, around 120 mL on average. It was via CD45RO/CCR7/CD25/CD127/CD95/CD27 that CD4+ naive, central memory, regulatory and stem cell-like memory cells were sorted. As every portion of the isolated RNA was reverse transcribed, the sequencing read expressed TCRB transcripts. Only in-frame clones appear in the TCRdb table, and some are missing; sequencing was by immunoSEQ multiplex PCR. Found here are around 360,000 clones, approximately 12% of them singletons; the top ten hold about 0.01%.

Sequences were obtained from naive CD4+ T cells from blood. This receptor was taken from a woman younger than 30 with type 1 diabetes. The gene calls are TRBV9 and TRBJ2-3; 10 bases line up with TRBD2. For the CDR3, the DNA is TGTGCCAGCAGCGCGAGCGGGGGGGCGACAGATACGCAGTATTTT. Translation: CASSASGGATDTQYF.